This T cell receptor (beta chain) was observed in a study of molecular identifiers for immune sequencing clone quantification. Study-wide findings and caveats: Over 98% of effector molecules, yet under 1% of naive-cell molecules, were held by clones above 20 RNA copies. Highly expanded clone sizes could end up underestimated if a barcode were shared by identical TCR molecules.

This clonotype has only a few counts. No antigen is known for it. Trimming left V 2 bases short and J 7 bases short, with 6 bases between. The length of the CDR3 is 11 residues. Germline loops: CDR1 SGHTS, CDR2 YDEGEE. Making the bulk TCR libraries relied on previously described methods and listed TCR primers. TCRdb re-derived calls from the PCR reads in MiXCR, one entry per CDR3 protein. This table holds some 10,000 distinct CDR3 sequences, more than 15% found once. A CD8+CD4-CCR7+CD45RA+ gate was used to sort naive CD8 T cells. The clonotype originates from a human donor in good health. Some libraries in this study had Jurkat cell RNA spiked in. J is TRBJ1-1 and V is TRBV5-8; no clear D gene. The specimen was naive CD8+ T cells from blood, with Jurkat cell RNA spiked in. Subset: FACS-sorted CD8+CD4-CCR7+CD45RA+ naive T cells. The CDR3 DNA sequence: TGTGCCAGCAGCTTATGGGGTGAAGCTTTCTTT. It translates to CASSLWGEAFF.